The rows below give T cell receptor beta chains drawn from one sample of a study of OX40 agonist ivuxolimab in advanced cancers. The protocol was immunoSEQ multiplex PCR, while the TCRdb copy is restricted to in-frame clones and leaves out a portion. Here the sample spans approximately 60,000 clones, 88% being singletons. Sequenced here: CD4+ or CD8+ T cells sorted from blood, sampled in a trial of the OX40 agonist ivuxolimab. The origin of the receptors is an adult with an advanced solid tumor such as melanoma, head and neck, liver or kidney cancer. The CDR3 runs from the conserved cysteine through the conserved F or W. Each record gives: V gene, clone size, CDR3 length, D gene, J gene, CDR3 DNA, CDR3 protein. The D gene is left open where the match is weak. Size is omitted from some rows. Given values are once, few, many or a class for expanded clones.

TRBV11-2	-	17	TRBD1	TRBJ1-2	TGTGCCAGCAGCTTAGGCCCAGGGACTCCAGGGGGCCATGGCTACACCTTC	CASSLGPGTPGGHGYTF
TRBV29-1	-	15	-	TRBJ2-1	TGCAGCGTTGGAGGCGGCTTAAGCTCCTACAATGAGCAGTTCTTC	CSVGGGLSSYNEQFF
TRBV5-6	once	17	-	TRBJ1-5	TGTGCCAGCAGCCGAGGACCTTCGCCGGGGGGCAATCAGCCCCAGCATTTT	CASSRGPSPGGNQPQHF
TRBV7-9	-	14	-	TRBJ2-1	TGTGCCAGCGGCATACAGGGAACCTACAATGAGCAGTTCTTC	CASGIQGTYNEQFF
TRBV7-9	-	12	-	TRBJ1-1	TGTGCCAGCAGCTTTACGGGGACTGAAGCTTTCTTT	CASSFTGTEAFF
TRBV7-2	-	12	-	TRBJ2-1	TGTGCCAGCAGCGCTCCCGGACTAGAGCAGTTCTTC	CASSAPGLEQFF
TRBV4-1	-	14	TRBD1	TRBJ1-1	TGCGCCAGCAGCCAAGGACAGGGCAATACTGAAGCTTTCTTT	CASSQGQGNTEAFF
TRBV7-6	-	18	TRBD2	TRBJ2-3	TGTGCCAGCAGCCAACTAGCGGGGGGGTTTTTTAGCACAGATACGCAGTATTTT	CASSQLAGGFFSTDTQYF
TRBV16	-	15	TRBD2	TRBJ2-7	TGTGCCAGCAGCCGCCAGCCTAGCGGCATCTACGAGCAGTACTTC	CASSRQPSGIYEQYF
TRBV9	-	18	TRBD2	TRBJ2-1	TGTGCCAGCAGCCCGACAGCGTCTAGCGGAAATCTATACAATGAGCAGTTCTTC	CASSPTASSGNLYNEQFF
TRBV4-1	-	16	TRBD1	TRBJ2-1	TGCGCCAGCAGCCAATTTAGTGACAGGGTAGGTTATGAGCAGTTCTTC	CASSQFSDRVGYEQFF
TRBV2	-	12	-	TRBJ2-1	TGTGCCAGCGGGGGCAGGTACAATGAGCAGTTCTTC	CASGGRYNEQFF
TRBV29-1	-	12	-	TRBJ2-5	TGCAGCTTGACCGGGCAAGGGGAGACCCAGTACTTC	CSLTGQGETQYF
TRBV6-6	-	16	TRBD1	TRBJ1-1	TGTGCCAGCAGCTTCCCGACAGGGGGAATGAACACTGAAGCTTTCTTT	CASSFPTGGMNTEAFF
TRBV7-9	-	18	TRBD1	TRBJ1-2	TGTGCCAGCAGCTTTCCGCCTGAGGGACAGATATTTAACTATGGCTACACCTTC	CASSFPPEGQIFNYGYTF
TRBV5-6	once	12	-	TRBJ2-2	TGTGCCAGCAGCTTGGAGAGCGGGGAGCTGTTTTTT	CASSLESGELFF